Listed below are T cell receptor beta chains from one sample, sequenced in a study of shared clonotypes between healthy human individuals. The data were produced by immunoSEQ multiplex PCR, yet TCRdb's version contains in-frame clones alone and is incomplete. The repertoire has more than 1 million clones, around 78% of them found once; the top ten carry 0.5% to 0.6%. The specimen sequenced was memory CD4+ T cells from PBMCs. These receptors were taken from a man aged 18 to 29 in good health. Some clones in this sample may be carry-over from other donors' samples. CDR3s include the opening cysteine and the closing phenylalanine or tryptophan. Fields, in order: J gene, V gene, clone size, D gene, CDR3 DNA, CDR3 protein. The D gene is left open where the match is weak. Size tells how often a clone was seen (once, few, many) or the class of an expanded clone, and some rows leave it out.

j_call: TRBJ2-1
v_call: TRBV27
clone_size: .
d_call: TRBD2
cdr3_nt: TGTGCCAGCAGTTTAGTCGGGCGGGAGGGGTTCTACAATGAGCAGTTCTTC
cdr3_aa: CASSLVGREGFYNEQFF

j_call: TRBJ2-7
v_call: TRBV30
clone_size: .
d_call: TRBD2
cdr3_nt: TGTGCCTGGGCCAAGGGACTAGCGGAGGGGAGTCAGTACTTC
cdr3_aa: CAWAKGLAEGSQYF

j_call: TRBJ1-2
v_call: TRBV19
clone_size: few
d_call: TRBD1
cdr3_nt: TGTGCCAGTAGGACAGGGGGCTTTGGCTATGGCTACACCTTC
cdr3_aa: CASRTGGFGYGYTF

j_call: TRBJ1-1
v_call: TRBV29-1
clone_size: many
d_call: .
cdr3_nt: TGCAGCGCAGGACGTATGGGAGGGAACACTGAAGCTTTCTTT
cdr3_aa: CSAGRMGGNTEAFF

j_call: TRBJ2-7
v_call: TRBV2
clone_size: .
d_call: .
cdr3_nt: TGTGCCAGCAATTATAAGGGCGAGCAGTACTTC
cdr3_aa: CASNYKGEQYF

j_call: TRBJ2-2
v_call: TRBV12-5
clone_size: .
d_call: .
cdr3_nt: TGTGCTAGTGGTTTTCTGGCTAGCATTACCGGGGAGCTGTTTTTT
cdr3_aa: CASGFLASITGELFF

j_call: TRBJ1-1
v_call: TRBV6-5
clone_size: few
d_call: TRBD1
cdr3_nt: TGTGCCAGCAGTTCTTCCGACAGGGGGAACACTGAAGCTTTCTTT
cdr3_aa: CASSSSDRGNTEAFF

j_call: TRBJ1-2
v_call: TRBV6-6
clone_size: .
d_call: .
cdr3_nt: TGTGCCAGCAGTTACGAGGGTGTAAGGTATGGCTACACCTTC
cdr3_aa: CASSYEGVRYGYTF

j_call: TRBJ1-2
v_call: TRBV10-3
clone_size: .
d_call: TRBD1
cdr3_nt: TGTGCCATCAGTGATCAACAGGGGGCGTATCGCTACACCTTC
cdr3_aa: CAISDQQGAYRYTF

j_call: TRBJ1-2
v_call: TRBV5-6
clone_size: .
d_call: TRBD1
cdr3_nt: TGTGCCAGCAGCCCCCCCGGGACAGTTAACTATGGCTACACCTTC
cdr3_aa: CASSPPGTVNYGYTF

j_call: TRBJ2-7
v_call: TRBV20-1
clone_size: .
d_call: .
cdr3_nt: TGCAGTGCTAGTCGCGACTACGAGCAGTACTTC
cdr3_aa: CSASRDYEQYF

j_call: TRBJ2-3
v_call: TRBV5-1
clone_size: .
d_call: .
cdr3_nt: TGCGCCAGCAGCTTCGAGGGGTATACGCAGTATTTT
cdr3_aa: CASSFEGYTQYF

j_call: TRBJ1-1
v_call: TRBV7-8
clone_size: .
d_call: .
cdr3_nt: TGTGCCAGCAGCCCCGCGGTCGGGCTGGGCACTGAAGCTTTCTTT
cdr3_aa: CASSPAVGLGTEAFF

j_call: TRBJ1-4
v_call: TRBV4-3
clone_size: .
d_call: .
cdr3_nt: TGCGCCAGCAGCCCCCTGGTAGGGCGGACCGCTAATGAAAAACTGTTTTTT
cdr3_aa: CASSPLVGRTANEKLFF

j_call: TRBJ1-5
v_call: TRBV28
clone_size: few
d_call: .
cdr3_nt: TGTGCCAGCAGAAACACGGGTAATCAGCCCCAGCATTTT
cdr3_aa: CASRNTGNQPQHF

j_call: TRBJ2-7
v_call: TRBV27
clone_size: .
d_call: .
cdr3_nt: TGTGCCAGCAGTCCGAGGCTCTCCTACGAGCAGTACTTC
cdr3_aa: CASSPRLSYEQYF

j_call: TRBJ1-3
v_call: TRBV28
clone_size: few
d_call: TRBD1
cdr3_nt: TGTGCCAGCAGCCCGGGACAGGGAAACACCATATATTTT
cdr3_aa: CASSPGQGNTIYF

j_call: TRBJ1-2
v_call: TRBV7-9
clone_size: .
d_call: .
cdr3_nt: TGTGCCAGCAGCTTTGGCCAGGGCGATGGCTACACCTTC
cdr3_aa: CASSFGQGDGYTF

j_call: TRBJ2-2
v_call: TRBV6-1
clone_size: .
d_call: TRBD2
cdr3_nt: TGTGCCAGCAAGATGCGGGAGGGGACCACCGGGGAGCTGTTTTTT
cdr3_aa: CASKMREGTTGELFF

j_call: TRBJ2-2
v_call: TRBV10-1
clone_size: .
d_call: TRBD1
cdr3_nt: TGCGCCAGCAGTGGTGGACAGGGGGCGAACGGGGAGCTGTTTTTT
cdr3_aa: CASSGGQGANGELFF

j_call: TRBJ2-1
v_call: TRBV1
clone_size: .
d_call: .
cdr3_nt: TGCACCAGCAGCCAAGATAGGACAGCTACCTACAATGAGCAGTTCTTC
cdr3_aa: CTSSQDRTATYNEQFF

j_call: TRBJ2-6
v_call: TRBV7-3
clone_size: .
d_call: .
cdr3_nt: TGTGCCAGCAGCTTATGGGGGCAGGCCTACTCTGGGGCCAACGTCCTGACTTTC
cdr3_aa: CASSLWGQAYSGANVLTF

j_call: TRBJ1-2
v_call: TRBV30
clone_size: many
d_call: .
cdr3_nt: TGTGCCTGGAGTGTTTTCGGATCGGGCGGCTACACCTTC
cdr3_aa: CAWSVFGSGGYTF

j_call: TRBJ1-2
v_call: TRBV6-1
clone_size: .
d_call: .
cdr3_nt: TGTGCCAGCAGTGAAGCAGGACAATCCCTGAGGGGCTACACCTTC
cdr3_aa: CASSEAGQSLRGYTF

j_call: TRBJ2-5
v_call: TRBV27
clone_size: .
d_call: TRBD2
cdr3_nt: TGTGCCAGCAGCCCGACGGGACTAGTGGATGAGACCCAGTACTTC
cdr3_aa: CASSPTGLVDETQYF